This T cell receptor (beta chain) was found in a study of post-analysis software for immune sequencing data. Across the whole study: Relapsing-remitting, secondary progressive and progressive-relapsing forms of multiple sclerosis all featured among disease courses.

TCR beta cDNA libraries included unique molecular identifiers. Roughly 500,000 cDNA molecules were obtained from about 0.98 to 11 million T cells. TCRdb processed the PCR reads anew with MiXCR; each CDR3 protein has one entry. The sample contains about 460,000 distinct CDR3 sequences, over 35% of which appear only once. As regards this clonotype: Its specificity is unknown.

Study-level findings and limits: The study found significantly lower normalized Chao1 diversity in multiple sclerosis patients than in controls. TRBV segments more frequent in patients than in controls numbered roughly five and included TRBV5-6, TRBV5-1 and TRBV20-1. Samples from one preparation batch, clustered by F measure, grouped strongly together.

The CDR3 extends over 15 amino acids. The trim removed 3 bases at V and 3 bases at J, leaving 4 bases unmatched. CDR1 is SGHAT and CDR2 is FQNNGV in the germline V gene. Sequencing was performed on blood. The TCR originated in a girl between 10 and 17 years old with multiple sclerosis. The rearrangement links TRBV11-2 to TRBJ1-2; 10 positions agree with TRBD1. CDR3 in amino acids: CASSFDRGQDYGYTF. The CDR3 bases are TGTGCCAGCAGCTTCGACAGGGGGCAAGACTATGGCTACACCTTC.